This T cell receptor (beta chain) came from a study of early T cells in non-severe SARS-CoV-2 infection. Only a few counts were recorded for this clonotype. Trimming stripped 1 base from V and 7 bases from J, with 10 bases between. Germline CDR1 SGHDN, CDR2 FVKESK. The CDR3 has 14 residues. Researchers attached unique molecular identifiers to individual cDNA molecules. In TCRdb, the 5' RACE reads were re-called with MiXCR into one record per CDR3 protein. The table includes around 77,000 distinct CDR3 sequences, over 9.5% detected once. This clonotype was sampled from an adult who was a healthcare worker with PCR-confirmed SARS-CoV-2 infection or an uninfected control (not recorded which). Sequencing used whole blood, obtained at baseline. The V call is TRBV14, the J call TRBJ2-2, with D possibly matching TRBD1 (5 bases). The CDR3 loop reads CASSQVGRRGELFF. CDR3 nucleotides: TGTGCCAGCAGCCAAGTGGGGCGGCGCGGGGAGCTGTTTTTT.